The 20 T cell receptor beta chains presented below share a single source sample, sequenced in a study of T cells in Graves' hyperthyroidism and ophthalmopathy. Amplification targeted TCR beta CDR3 regions from RNA transcripts. HTBI primers drove first-round RT-PCR of the TCR CDR3. TCRdb fed the multiplex PCR reads into MiXCR, producing one record per CDR3 protein. The data contain approximately 380,000 distinct CDR3 sequences, over 11% of them seen just once; the ten biggest clones take up 25% to 30%. The sample comprised blood. These TCRs come from a man aged 50-60 years with Graves' ophthalmopathy.

This clonotype was found many times. The rearrangement joins TRBV28 to TRBJ2-1; the D gene could be TRBD1 or TRBD2 (5 bases each). V was pared by 6 bases and J by 4 bases, with 13 bases between. CDR3 length: 14 amino acids. From germline, CDR1 is MDHEN and CDR2 SYDVKM. For the CDR3, the DNA is TGTGCCAGCAGAATGGGACCGAAGTACAATGAGCAGTTCTTC. Amino acid sequence: CASRMGPKYNEQFF.

This chain uses TRBV28 with TRBJ1-3; 9 nucleotides line up with TRBD1. The CDR3 covers 15 residues. J gave up 8 bases and V 7 bases, and 12 bases lay outside the gene matches. Germline CDR1 and CDR2: MDHEN and SYDVKM. This CDR3 is CASNSRPGQGDTIYF. The CDR3 coding sequence is TGTGCCAGCAATTCTCGCCCGGGACAGGGTGACACCATATATTTT. Full variable domain (outside the CDR3, taken from reference TRBV28 and TRBJ1-3): DVKVTQSSRYLVKRTGEKVFLECVQDMDHENMFWYRQDPGLGLRLIYFSYDVKMKEKGDIPEGYSVSREKKERFSLILESASTNQTSMYLCASNSRPGQGDTIYFGEGSWLTVV.

This clonotype was counted at least ten times. V gene TRBV24-1 combines with J gene TRBJ2-2, with 8 bases lining up with TRBD2. V lost 3 bases, J lost 7 bases, and 6 bases stayed unmatched. The CDR3 extends over 15 amino acids. The germline V gene has CDR1 KGHDR and CDR2 SFDVKD. The CDR3 DNA reads as TGTGCCACCAGTGATGCCGGGACTAGTATCGGGGAGCTGTTTTTT. Protein sequence: CATSDAGTSIGELFF.

The chain uses TRBV5-8 and TRBJ2-1; D is undetermined. The CDR3 has 13 amino acids. Trimming left V 4 bases short and J 7 bases short, with 12 bases between. Looked up from germline, CDR1 is SGHTS and CDR2 is YDEGEE. The CDR3 sequence: CASSRRSGNEQFF. The CDR3 DNA is TGTGCCAGCAGCAGGAGATCTGGTAATGAGCAGTTCTTC.

V is TRBV7-2 and J is TRBJ2-5; possible D gene TRBD2, 6 bases. CDR1 is SGHTA, CDR2 FQGNSA, per germline. This CDR3 has 15 amino acids. Trimming pared 1 base from V and 1 base from J, leaving 10 bases between. CDR3 nucleotides: TGTGCCAGCAGCTTAGGGAGGGCAAGCCAAGAGACCCAGTACTTC. Residues: CASSLGRASQETQYF.

This rearrangement joins TRBV6-6 to TRBJ2-5; 8 positions agree with TRBD2. Per the germline V gene, CDR1 is MNHNY and CDR2 is SVGAGI (reference sequence). V was pared by 7 bases and J by 2 bases, with 12 bases of the junction left unmatched. There are 16 residues in the CDR3. The CDR3 reads CASITHLAGTQETQYF. The CDR3 coding sequence is TGTGCCAGCATTACTCATTTAGCGGGAACACAAGAGACCCAGTACTTC.

This clonotype showed up many times. The chain joins TRBV20-1 to TRBJ2-3, with 15 bases identical to TRBD2. This CDR3 comprises 16 residues. The germline V gene has CDR1 DFQATT and CDR2 SNEGSKA (reference sequence). With 5 bases clipped from V and 2 bases from J, the junction kept 5 bases outside the gene matches. For the CDR3, the DNA is TGCAGTGCTCCCGGACTAGCGGGAGGGGACACAGATACGCAGTATTTT. Encoded protein: CSAPGLAGGDTDTQYF.

This clonotype has ten or more counts. The chain uses TRBV6-1 and TRBJ2-1; a possible D gene is TRBD2 (5 bases). Trimming pared 5 bases from V and 0 bases from J, leaving 20 bases between. The germline CDR1 and CDR2 sequences are MNHNS and SASEGT. The CDR3 totals 18 residues. The CDR3 spells CASSYFVGGRSSYNEQFF. For the CDR3, the DNA is TGTGCCAGCAGTTATTTCGTCGGCGGGCGGAGCTCCTACAATGAGCAGTTCTTC.

This chain connects TRBV3-1 to TRBJ2-4, with TRBD2 identical over 9 bases. Germline trimming cut 4 bases from V and 2 bases from J; bases unmatched to any gene: 6. Germline values: CDR1 LGHDT, CDR2 YNNKEL (reference sequence). CDR3 length: 16 residues. The CDR3: CASSPLAGETKNIQYF. CDR3 DNA sequence: TGTGCCAGCAGCCCGTTAGCGGGAGAAACCAAAAACATTCAGTACTTC.

Only a few counts were recorded for this clonotype. The gene calls are TRBV5-6 and TRBJ2-2, with unresolved D. This CDR3 has 15 amino acids. V lost 1 base to trimming and J lost 1 base, with 8 bases between them. The germline CDR1 and CDR2 sequences are SGHDT and YYEEEE. CDR3 sequence (DNA): TGTGCCAGCAGCTTGATCGGGCAGAACACCGGGGAGCTGTTTTTT. It yields the protein CASSLIGQNTGELFF.

This chain uses TRBV24-1 with TRBJ2-5, with 7 bases matching TRBD2. From germline, CDR1 is KGHDR and CDR2 SFDVKD. The CDR3 has 16 amino acids. V was pared by 4 bases and J by 2 bases, with 9 bases of the junction left unmatched. The CDR3 DNA follows: TGTGCCACCAGTGAGCCGGGGAGGGGACGGCAAGAGACCCAGTACTTC. Translated: CATSEPGRGRQETQYF.

This clonotype was recorded a few times. V gene TRBV4-1 combines with J gene TRBJ2-5, with 10 bases lining up with TRBD2. The V segment lost 0 bases and the J segment 2 bases; nucleotides outside the gene matches: 6. Per germline, CDR1 MGHRA and CDR2 YSYEKL. The CDR3 covers 17 residues. The CDR3 sequence: CASSQDPSGSQQETQYF. The CDR3 DNA follows: TGCGCCAGCAGCCAAGACCCTAGCGGGAGTCAGCAAGAGACCCAGTACTTC.

About this clonotype itself: With a much larger clone just one base away, this may be a read error. The V call is TRBV5-6, the J call TRBJ2-3; D not certain. TRBJ1-5 matches the DNA end more closely, so the J call is doubtful. The CDR3 has 14 amino acids. Germline lookup yields CDR1 SGHDT and CDR2 YYEEEE. This CDR3 is CASSLLRSTDTQHF. The CDR3 DNA is TGTGCCAGCAGCCTGCTTCGGAGCACAGATACGCAGCATTTT.

This clonotype was seen at least ten times. The V gene is TRBV10-2, the J gene TRBJ2-7; D remains unclear. The V gene lost 4 bases and the J gene lost 4 bases, with 11 bases spanning the gap. Germline CDR1 WSHSY, CDR2 SAAADI. There are 13 residues in the CDR3. CDR3 sequence reads: CASSVVLTYEQYF. The CDR3 DNA reads as TGCGCCAGCAGTGTTGTCCTAACATACGAGCAGTACTTC.

This clonotype was detected many times. J is TRBJ2-3 and V is TRBV7-3; unclear D gene. Germline V gene lookup returns CDR1 SGHTA and CDR2 FQGTGA. This CDR3 is 13 amino acids long. V was pared by 6 bases and J by 3 bases, with 10 bases between. CDR3 residues: CASSRDTTDTQYF. The CDR3 coding sequence is TGTGCCAGCAGTCGCGATACAACAGATACGCAGTATTTT.

This clonotype was picked up many times. This chain links TRBV6-1 with TRBJ2-3, with D uncertain. The CDR3 runs to 12 residues. CDR1 MNHNS and CDR2 SASEGT come from the germline V gene. V gave up 2 bases and J gave up 4 bases, with 4 bases separating them. The chain's CDR3 is CASSEWSDTQYF. CDR3 DNA: TGTGCCAGCAGTGAATGGTCAGATACGCAGTATTTT.

The sample holds many counts of this clonotype. The chain uses TRBV12-3 or TRBV12-4 and TRBJ2-5; 8 positions match TRBD2. This CDR3 contains 16 residues. Trimming at V came to 1 base and at J to 5 bases, leaving 9 bases not matched to a gene. CDR3 residues: CASSLVGSGKTETQYF. Here the CDR3 DNA reads TGTGCCAGCAGTTTAGTAGGTAGCGGGAAGACTGAGACCCAGTACTTC.

Ten or more counts support this clonotype. The chain carries TRBV5-1 and TRBJ2-1; 9 nucleotides align to TRBD1. Germline lookup yields CDR1 SGHRS and CDR2 YFSETQ. This CDR3 spans 17 amino acids. V shed 3 bases, J shed 0 bases, and the junction held 7 bases outside the gene matches. This CDR3 is CASSSMTGGSSYNEQFF. CDR3 in DNA: TGCGCCAGCAGCTCGATGACAGGGGGAAGCTCCTACAATGAGCAGTTCTTC.

This clonotype was counted ten times or more. The chain joins TRBV24-1 to TRBJ2-7, with 11 nucleotides matching TRBD2. V trimming: 2 bases; J trimming: 3 bases; junction bases outside the gene matches: 8. Germline V CDR1 and CDR2: KGHDR, SFDVKD. The CDR3 runs to 17 residues. For the CDR3, the DNA is TGTGCCACCAGTGATTCAGGGACTAGCGGAAACTACTACGAGCAGTACTTC. Protein sequence: CATSDSGTSGNYYEQYF.

Remarks on this clonotype: One base away lies a much larger clone, so this may be a sequencing read error. The V gene is TRBV20-1, the J gene TRBJ1-2; a possible D gene is TRBD1 (5 bases). Germline CDR1 DFQATT, CDR2 SNEGSKA (reference sequence). The CDR3 runs 13 residues. The CDR3 region has the DNA TGCAGTGCTGGAGATCTGACAGTCTATGGCTACACCTTC. This translates into CSAGDLTVYGYTF.